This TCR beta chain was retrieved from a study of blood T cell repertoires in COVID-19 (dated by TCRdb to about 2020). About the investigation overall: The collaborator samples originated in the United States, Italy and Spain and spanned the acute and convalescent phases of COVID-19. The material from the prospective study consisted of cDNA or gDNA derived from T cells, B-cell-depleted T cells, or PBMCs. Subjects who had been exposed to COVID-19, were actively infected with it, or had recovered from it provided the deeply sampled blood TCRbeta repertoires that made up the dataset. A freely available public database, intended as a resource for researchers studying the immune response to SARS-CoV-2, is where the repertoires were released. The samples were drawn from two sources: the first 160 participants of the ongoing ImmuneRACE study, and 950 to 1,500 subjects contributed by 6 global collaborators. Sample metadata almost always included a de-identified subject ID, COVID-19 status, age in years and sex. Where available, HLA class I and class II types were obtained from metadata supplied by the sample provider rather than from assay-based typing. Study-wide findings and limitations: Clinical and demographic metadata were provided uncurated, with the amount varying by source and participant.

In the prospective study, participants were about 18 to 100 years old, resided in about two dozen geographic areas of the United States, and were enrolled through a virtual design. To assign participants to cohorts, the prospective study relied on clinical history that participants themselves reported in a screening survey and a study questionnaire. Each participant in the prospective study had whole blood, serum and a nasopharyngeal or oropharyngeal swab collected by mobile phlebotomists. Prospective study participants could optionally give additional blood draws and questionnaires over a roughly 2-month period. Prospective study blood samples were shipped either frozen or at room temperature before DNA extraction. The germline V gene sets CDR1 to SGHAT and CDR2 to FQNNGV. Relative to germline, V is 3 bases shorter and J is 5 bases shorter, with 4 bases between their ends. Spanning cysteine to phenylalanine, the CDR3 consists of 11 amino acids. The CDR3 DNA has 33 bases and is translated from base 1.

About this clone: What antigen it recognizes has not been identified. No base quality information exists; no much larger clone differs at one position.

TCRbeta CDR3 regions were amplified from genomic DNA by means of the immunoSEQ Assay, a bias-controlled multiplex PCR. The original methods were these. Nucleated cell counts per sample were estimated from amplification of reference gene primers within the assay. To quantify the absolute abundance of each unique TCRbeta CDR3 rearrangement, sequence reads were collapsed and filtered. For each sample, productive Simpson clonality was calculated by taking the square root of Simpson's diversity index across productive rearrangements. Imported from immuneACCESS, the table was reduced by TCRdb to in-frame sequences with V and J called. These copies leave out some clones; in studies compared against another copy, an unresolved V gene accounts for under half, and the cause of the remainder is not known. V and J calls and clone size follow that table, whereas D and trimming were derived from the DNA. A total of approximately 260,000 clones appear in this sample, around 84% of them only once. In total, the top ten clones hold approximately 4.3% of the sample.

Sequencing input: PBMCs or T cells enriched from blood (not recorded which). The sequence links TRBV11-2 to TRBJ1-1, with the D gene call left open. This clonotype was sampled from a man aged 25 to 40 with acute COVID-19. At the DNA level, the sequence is TGTGCCAGCAGCTTGAGGACTGAAGCTTTCTTT. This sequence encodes CASSLRTEAFF.